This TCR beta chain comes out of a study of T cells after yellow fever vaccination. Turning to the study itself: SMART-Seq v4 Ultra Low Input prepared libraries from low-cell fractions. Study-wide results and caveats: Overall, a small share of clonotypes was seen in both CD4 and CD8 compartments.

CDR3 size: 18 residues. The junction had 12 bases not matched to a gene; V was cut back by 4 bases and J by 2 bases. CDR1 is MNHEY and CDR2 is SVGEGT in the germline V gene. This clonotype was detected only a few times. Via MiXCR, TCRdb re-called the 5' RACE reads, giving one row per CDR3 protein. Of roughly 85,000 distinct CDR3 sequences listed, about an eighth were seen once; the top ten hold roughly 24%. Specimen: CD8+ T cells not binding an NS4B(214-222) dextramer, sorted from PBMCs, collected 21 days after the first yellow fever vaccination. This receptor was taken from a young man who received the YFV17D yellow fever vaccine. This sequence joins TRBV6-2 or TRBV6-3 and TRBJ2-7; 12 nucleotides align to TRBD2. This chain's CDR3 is CASSSDRTSGVRPYEQYF. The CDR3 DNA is TGTGCCAGCAGTTCTGACCGGACTAGCGGGGTTCGCCCCTACGAGCAGTACTTC.